This T cell receptor (beta chain) was captured by sequencing in a study of regulatory T cells in long-lasting Graves disease. Construction of the TCR beta libraries employed iRepertoire HTBI primers in conjunction with Arm-PCR of CDR3 regions. Each CDR3 protein gets one entry after TCRdb re-called the multiplex PCR reads with MiXCR. The data hold about 430,000 distinct CDR3 sequences, with approximately 16% observed a single time. Many counts were recorded for this clonotype. Trimming stripped 8 bases from V and 2 bases from J, with 17 bases between. Germline V CDR1 and CDR2: SGHRS, YFSETQ. The CDR3 runs 14 residues. Time point in this sample: newly diagnosed GD, antithyroid drugs for less than 3 months. Construction of the TCR library relied on RNA isolated from PBMCs. In addition, the sample was reused for a study of T cells in Graves' hyperthyroidism and ophthalmopathy.

The rearrangement links TRBV5-1 to TRBJ2-7; D may correspond to TRBD1 or TRBD2 (6 bases each). The sample in question was peripheral blood mononuclear cells (PBMCs), obtained at new diagnosis, from a patient treated with antithyroid drugs. The receptor was derived from a woman between 35 and 50 years old with Graves disease. The CDR3 bases are TGCGCCAGTTGTAGGGGGGATAACCCCTACGAGCAGTACTTC. Residues: CASCRGDNPYEQYF.